This T cell receptor beta chain was recorded in a study of cytomegalovirus exposure and HLA in healthy donors. V dropped 0 bases and J dropped 1; count of bases not matched to a gene: 1. Germline-derived CDR1 and CDR2 are SGDLS and YYNGEE. The CDR3 covers 16 residues. The PCR employed 60 Vbeta primers together with 13 Jbeta primers. Clones were read by immunoSEQ multiplex PCR, and TCRdb kept only the in-frame ones, dropping some. The sample holds under 200,000 clones, about 64% seen once. Comment on this clone: As yet, its antigen is unknown.

Findings of the study overall: The classifier, whose performance was assessed in both the original and validation cohorts, reportedly diagnosed cytomegalovirus status with high specificity and sensitivity. Links to common viral pathogens appeared, in a later analysis, for several of the most significant clusters. The productive fraction for most TCR beta V segments was about 90% or about 30% in an earlier analysis. It was only CMV serostatus that was available as immune exposure information.

The sample taken for sequencing was PBMCs. The J gene is TRBJ2-5, the V gene TRBV9, with 12 bases that match TRBD2. The origin of this receptor is a middle-aged man in good health and CMV-seronegative. The CDR3: CASSVGGLAGQETQYF. The CDR3 coding sequence is TGTGCCAGCAGCGTAGGGGGACTAGCGGGCCAAGAGACCCAGTACTTC.